Presented here are 26 T cell receptor beta chains from one specimen sequenced in a study of blood T cells in healthy people across ages (dated by TCRdb to the mid-2010s). Library method: 5' RACE. Reads for this sample came from an Illumina HiSeq 2500. A second roughly 6 to 12 cycle PCR used a sample-barcoded 5' primer and a J-beta primer mix. The public reads were quality trimmed at Q25 with fastp and then assembled into clones with MiXCR by TCRdb, keeping productive beta chains. Entries that share a CDR3 protein sequence are merged under the most common genes and DNA. In all, the sample holds some 710,000 distinct CDR3 sequences, and less than 60% of those were seen once. The top ten clonotypes cover roughly 20% of the sample. The specimen sequenced was blood. The source is an older man in good health.

This clonotype was recorded a few times. Here the CDR3 reads CASSVSGTSVYNEQFF. The CDR3 nucleotides are TGTGCCAGCAGCGTATCCGGGACTAGCGTCTACAATGAGCAGTTCTTC. The chain is built from TRBV7-3 and TRBJ2-1, with 10 bases identical to TRBD2. Germline CDR1 is SGHTA and CDR2 is FQGTGA. With 5 bases clipped from V and 3 bases from J, the junction kept 7 bases outside the gene matches. The CDR3 loop spans 16 amino acids.

The V and J genes are TRBV27 and TRBJ2-7; D possibly corresponds to TRBD2 (5 bases). The CDR3 is 14 residues long. The germline V gene has CDR1 MNHEY and CDR2 SMNVEV (reference sequence). Trimming pared 3 bases from V and 4 bases from J, leaving 13 bases between. The CDR3 protein is CASSLGASPYEQYF. In DNA, the CDR3 is TGTGCCAGCAGTTTGGGAGCCTCGCCATACGAGCAGTACTTC.

The V and J genes are TRBV20-1 and TRBJ2-1; TRBD1 agrees at 10 bases. This CDR3 spans 16 amino acids. The V gene end was trimmed by 1 base and the J gene end by 7 bases; junction bases not matched to a gene: 10. Germline V lookup: CDR1 DFQATT, CDR2 SNEGSKA (reference sequence). The CDR3 DNA reads TGCAGTGCTAGAGCTCGGGACAGGGGTAATTGGAATGAGCAGTTCTTC. Translated, it gives CSARARDRGNWNEQFF.

J is TRBJ2-1 and V is TRBV30; 12 nucleotides align to TRBD2. This CDR3 is 14 amino acids long. Unmatched junction bases numbered 7, after V lost 2 bases and J lost 11 bases. Germline V lookup: CDR1 GTSNPN, CDR2 SVGIG (reference sequence). The CDR3 nucleotides are TGTGCCTGGAGTCCCGGACTAGCGGGACCCCAGCAGTTCTTC. It codes for CAWSPGLAGPQQFF.

The chain has TRBV20-1 and TRBJ2-3, with unresolved D. Trimming stripped 4 bases from V and 4 bases from J, with 18 bases between. This CDR3 is built from 15 residues. Germline V lookup: CDR1 DFQATT, CDR2 SNEGSKA (reference sequence). The chain's CDR3 is CSAIYRAPSADTQYF. The DNA for the CDR3 is TGCAGTGCTATTTATCGGGCCCCCTCCGCAGATACGCAGTATTTT.

This clonotype was counted ten times or more. The chain has TRBV3-1 and TRBJ2-1; 10 nucleotides agree with TRBD2. The CDR3 has 15 amino acids. CDR1 and CDR2 from the germline V gene are LGHDT and YNNKEL (reference sequence). With 2 bases clipped from V and 4 bases from J, the junction kept 2 bases outside the gene matches. The CDR3 DNA follows: TGTGCCAGCAGCCAAACTAGCGGGGCATACAATGAGCAGTTCTTC. Its protein product is CASSQTSGAYNEQFF.

The chain uses TRBV6-2 or TRBV6-3 and TRBJ2-3; D possibly corresponds to TRBD2 (6 bases). V lost 6 bases and J lost 5, with 15 bases in between. The CDR3 runs to 14 residues. From germline, CDR1 is MNHEY and CDR2 SVGEGT. DNA of the CDR3: TGTGCCAGCAGCTCCCCCGGGAGTAGAGATACGCAGTATTTT. Amino acids: CASSSPGSRDTQYF.

Only a few counts were recorded for this clonotype. This chain uses TRBV6-5 with TRBJ2-1, with D maybe TRBD2 (5 bases). Trimming took 4 bases from V and 0 from J, leaving 10 bases between them. CDR1 is MNHEY and CDR2 is SVGAGI in the germline V gene. CDR3 length: 15 amino acids. The CDR3 reads CASSFLDFSYNEQFF. The DNA for the CDR3 is TGTGCCAGCAGTTTCCTGGACTTCTCCTACAATGAGCAGTTCTTC.

The sample holds one count of this clonotype. The chain has TRBV7-2 and TRBJ1-1; D is undetermined. Per the germline V gene, CDR1 is SGHTA and CDR2 is FQGNSA. V lost 1 base to trimming and J lost 11 bases, with 14 bases between them. The CDR3 runs to 13 residues. CDR3: CASSLGIIGEAFF. Written as DNA, the CDR3 is TGTGCCAGCAGCTTAGGAATTATCGGGGAGGCTTTCTTT.

V usage is TRBV9 and J usage is TRBJ2-1; tentative D call: TRBD1 (6 bases). There are 16 residues in the CDR3. V was pared by 5 bases and J by 0 bases, with 15 bases between. The germline V gene encodes CDR1 SGDLS and CDR2 YYNGEE. In nucleotides, the CDR3 is TGTGCCAGCAGTCGGACAGCATCCAGCTCCTACAATGAGCAGTTCTTC. It translates to CASSRTASSSYNEQFF.

J is TRBJ2-3 and V is TRBV6-5; D call uncertain. Germline values: CDR1 MNHEY, CDR2 SVGAGI. V was clipped by 6 bases and J by 0 bases, with 10 bases between them. The CDR3 runs 14 residues. The CDR3 sequence is CASRRHLSTDTQYF. The CDR3 DNA reads as TGTGCCAGCAGGAGACACCTGAGCACAGATACGCAGTATTTT.

This clonotype came up many times. The chain joins TRBV20-1 to TRBJ2-7; 9 bases match TRBD2. Germline V gives CDR1 DFQATT, CDR2 SNEGSKA (reference sequence). The J segment lost 2 bases and the V segment lost 3 bases, leaving 8 bases of the junction unmatched. The length of the CDR3 is 15 residues. The CDR3 region has the DNA TGCAGTGCTAGCAAAGGGACTAGCCAAACCTACGAGCAGTACTTC. Its protein product is CSASKGTSQTYEQYF.

The V gene is TRBV9, the J gene TRBJ2-6; D not certain. Trimming shortened V by 0 bases and J by 0 bases, and 10 bases separated the two germline ends. This CDR3 is 17 amino acids long. Per the germline V gene, CDR1 is SGDLS and CDR2 is YYNGEE. The CDR3 spells CASSVGAVHSGANVLTF. DNA for the CDR3: TGTGCCAGCAGCGTAGGCGCAGTCCACTCTGGGGCCAACGTCCTGACTTTC.

This clonotype appeared many times. This chain joins TRBV7-9 and TRBJ2-1; D possibly uses TRBD1 or TRBD2 (6 bases each). V lost 5 bases, J lost 8 bases, and 16 bases lay in between. The V gene's germline CDR1 is SEHNR and CDR2 FQNEAQ (reference sequence). This CDR3 comprises 14 residues. The CDR3 sequence is CASSRGDANDEQFF. The CDR3 DNA sequence: TGTGCCAGCAGCAGGGGGGACGCGAACGATGAGCAGTTCTTC. Filled out from reference TRBV7-9 and TRBJ2-1, the complete variable domain reads DTGVSQNPRHKITKRGQNVTFRCDPISEHNRLYWYRQTLGQGPEFLTYFQNEAQLEKSRLLSDRFSAERPKGSFSTLEIQRTEQGDSAMYLCASSRGDANDEQFFGPGTRLTVL.

This clonotype came up a few times. The genes are TRBV5-1 and TRBJ2-6; 7 positions match TRBD1. V was clipped by 4 bases and J by 1 base; unmatched bases: 2. The CDR3 extends over 15 amino acids. The germline V gene has CDR1 SGHRS and CDR2 YFSETQ. The CDR3 coding sequence is TGCGCCAGCAGCCTGGGACAGTCTGGGGCCAACGTCCTGACTTTC. This gives the protein CASSLGQSGANVLTF.

This chain links TRBV29-1 with TRBJ2-5; no clear D gene. Per the germline V gene, CDR1 is SQVTM and CDR2 is ANQGSEA. The CDR3 consists of 13 residues. Trimming pared 4 bases from V and 4 bases from J, leaving 13 bases between. The CDR3 DNA follows: TGCAGCGTTGCTGTGCGGCAGAGAGAGACCCAGTACTTC. Its translation is CSVAVRQRETQYF.

In regard to this clonotype: A single base separates this from a much larger clone, so it may be a read error. The chain has TRBV7-2 and TRBJ2-5; D remains ambiguous. V was pared by 5 bases and J by 2 bases, with 9 bases between. CDR3 size: 13 residues. The V gene's germline CDR1 is SGHTA and CDR2 FQGNSA. CDR3 sequence reads: CASSRNEQETQYF. The CDR3 nucleotides read TGTGCCAGCAGCCGGAACGAACAAGAGACCCAGTACTTC.

The chain has TRBV6-5 and TRBJ1-2; TRBD1 aligns across 8 bases. The J segment lost 2 bases and the V segment lost 2 bases, leaving 4 bases of the junction unmatched. The length of the CDR3 is 15 residues. Germline V gene sequence: CDR1 MNHEY, CDR2 SVGAGI. This chain's CDR3 is CASSYDGQGNYGYTF. The CDR3 coding sequence is TGTGCCAGCAGTTACGATGGACAGGGCAACTATGGCTACACCTTC.

This clonotype has at least ten counts. V gene TRBV12-3 or TRBV12-4 combines with J gene TRBJ1-2; D uncertain. V was clipped by 6 bases and J by 4 bases, with 12 bases between them. CDR3 size: 13 residues. For the CDR3, the DNA is TGTGCCAGCAGGACCGGGCCCCCCTATGGCTACACCTTC. This codes for CASRTGPPYGYTF.

This clonotype was detected a few times. This rearrangement joins TRBV15 to TRBJ1-2; the D gene is possibly TRBD1 (6 bases). CDR1 and CDR2 from the germline V gene are LNHNV and YYDKDF (reference sequence). The CDR3 runs 15 residues. The V and J ends lost 5 bases and 4 bases respectively, with 17 bases between them. The CDR3 DNA reads TGTGCCACCAGCTCTCGCGCGGACAGCCCCTATGGCTACACCTTC. It specifies CATSSRADSPYGYTF. Combining the CDR3 with reference TRBV15 and TRBJ1-2 gives the whole variable domain DAMVIQNPRYQVTQFGKPVTLSCSQTLNHNVMYWYQQKSSQAPKLLFHYYDKDFNNEADTPDNFQSRRPNTSFCFLDIRSPGLGDTAMYLCATSSRADSPYGYTFGSGTRLTVV.

In its sample, this clonotype was seen once. The V gene is TRBV20-1, the J gene TRBJ2-1; 8 bases fit TRBD1. Germline trimming cut 4 bases from V and 4 bases from J; bases unmatched to any gene: 3. The CDR3 has 13 residues. Germline CDR1 is DFQATT and CDR2 is SNEGSKA (reference sequence). CDR3: CSATDRDYNEQFF. CDR3 coding DNA: TGCAGTGCTACGGACAGGGATTACAATGAGCAGTTCTTC.

The chain combines TRBV12-3 or TRBV12-4 with TRBJ2-4; TRBD1 is a possible D gene (5 bases). The J call is in doubt because the DNA end fits TRBJ2-7 better. The CDR3 totals 13 residues. CDR3 in DNA: TGTGCCAGCACCCTAACTCCCCAGGGCGAGCAGTACTTC. As protein: CASTLTPQGEQYF.

This clonotype has ten or more counts. The gene calls are TRBV29-1 and TRBJ2-1; 7 bases agree with TRBD2. Germline V gives CDR1 SQVTM, CDR2 ANQGSEA. There are 14 residues in the CDR3. V gave up 7 bases and J gave up 4 bases; unmatched junction bases: 10. DNA for the CDR3: TGCAGCGGGGGGGACTACGCGGTATACAATGAGCAGTTCTTC. Translated, it gives CSGGDYAVYNEQFF.

This sequence joins TRBV7-2 and TRBJ1-1; D ambiguous. Germline assignment: CDR1 SGHTA and CDR2 FQGNSA. Trimming left V 5 bases short and J 5 bases short, with 15 bases between. CDR3 length: 14 amino acids. The CDR3 here is CASSINTGGTEAFF. The CDR3 nucleotides are TGTGCCAGCAGCATTAACACGGGAGGGACTGAAGCTTTCTTT.

This clonotype was counted a few times. This chain links TRBV27 with TRBJ1-2, with D possibly matching TRBD1 (5 bases). Per germline, CDR1 MNHEY and CDR2 SMNVEV (reference sequence). This CDR3 comprises 15 residues. The V end was cut by 6 bases, the J end by 4 bases, with 18 bases between. CDR3 region: CASSRPPIGGYGYTF. The CDR3, as DNA: TGTGCCAGCAGCCGACCTCCAATCGGGGGCTATGGCTACACCTTC.

The V call is TRBV27, the J call TRBJ2-3; 7 nucleotides match TRBD2. The CDR3 has 14 residues. Germline CDR1 MNHEY, CDR2 SMNVEV (reference sequence). Germline trimming cut 7 bases from V and 7 bases from J; bases unmatched to any gene: 11. DNA of the CDR3: TGTGCCAGCACCTCGCTGGGGGGGGTCCATACGCAGTATTTT. Translation: CASTSLGGVHTQYF.